The sequence of this T cell receptor (beta chain) was determined in a study of T cell clonality in common variable immunodeficiency. Study findings and constraints: Fewer deletions and N-nucleotide insertions were reportedly seen in common variable immunodeficiency TCR beta sequences.

The repertoire was sequenced with immunoSEQ multiplex PCR; TCRdb's copy has only in-frame clones and lacks some. This sample shows around 32,000 clones and no singletons; around 5.4% rests with the ten largest. This CDR3 spans 18 amino acids. Germline CDR1 SNHLY, CDR2 FYNNEI. J lost 1 base, V lost 6 bases, and 11 bases had no gene match. The sample holds a few counts of this clone. Its antigen is unknown. The read comes to an end 3 residues before the CDR3 does, leaving the germline J gene to fill in the end. The source of this sequence is a human donor with common variable immunodeficiency. This sequence joins TRBV2 and TRBJ2-2, with 10 bases matching TRBD1. The sample consisted of peripheral blood mononuclear cells. CDR3: CASSSAVRDRGNTGELFF. The DNA read from the CDR3 is TGTGCCAGCAGCTCTGCTGTAAGGGACAGGGGGAACACCGGGGAG. The full variable domain, completed using reference TRBV2 and TRBJ2-2, is EPEVTQTPSHQVTQMGQEVILRCVPISNHLYFYWYRQILGQKVEFLVSFYNNEISEKSEIFDDQFSVERPDGSNFTLKIRSTKLEDSAMYFCASSSAVRDRGNTGELFFGEGSRLTVL.